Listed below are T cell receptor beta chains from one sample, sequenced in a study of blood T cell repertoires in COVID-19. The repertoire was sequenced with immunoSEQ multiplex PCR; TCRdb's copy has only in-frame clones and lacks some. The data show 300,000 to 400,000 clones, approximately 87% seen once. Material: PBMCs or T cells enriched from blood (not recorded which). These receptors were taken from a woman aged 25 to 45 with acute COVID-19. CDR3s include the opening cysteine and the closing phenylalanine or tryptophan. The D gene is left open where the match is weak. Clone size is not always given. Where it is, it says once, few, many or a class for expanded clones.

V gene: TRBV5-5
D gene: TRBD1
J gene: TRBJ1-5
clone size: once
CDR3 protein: CASSLTNRDRDNQPQHF
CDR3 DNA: TGTGCCAGCAGCTTGACTAACCGGGACAGGGACAATCAGCCCCAGCATTTT

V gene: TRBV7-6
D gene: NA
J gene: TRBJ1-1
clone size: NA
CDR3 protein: CASIPGDWGLGTEAFF
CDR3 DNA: TGTGCCAGCATCCCTGGAGATTGGGGGCTGGGCACTGAAGCTTTCTTT

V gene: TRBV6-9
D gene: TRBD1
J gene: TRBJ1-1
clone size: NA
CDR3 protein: CASSSYRGGTEAFF
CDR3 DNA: TGTGCCAGCAGTTCCTACAGGGGTGGCACTGAAGCTTTCTTT

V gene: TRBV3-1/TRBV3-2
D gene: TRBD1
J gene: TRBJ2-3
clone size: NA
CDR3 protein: CASRTRDRATDTQYF
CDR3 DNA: TGTGCCAGCAGGACCCGGGACAGGGCCACAGATACGCAGTATTTT

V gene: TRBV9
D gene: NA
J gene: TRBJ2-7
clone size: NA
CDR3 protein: CASSVYRSYEQYF
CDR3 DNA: TGTGCCAGCAGCGTATACAGGTCTTACGAGCAGTACTTC

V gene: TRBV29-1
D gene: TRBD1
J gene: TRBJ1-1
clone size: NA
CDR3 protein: CSAGGTGVTEAFF
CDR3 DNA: TGCAGCGCAGGGGGGACAGGGGTGACTGAAGCTTTCTTT

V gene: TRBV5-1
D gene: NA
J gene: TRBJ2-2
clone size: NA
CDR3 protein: CASRDRGGNTGELFF
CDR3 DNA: TGCGCCAGCAGAGATAGGGGGGGGAACACCGGGGAGCTGTTTTTT

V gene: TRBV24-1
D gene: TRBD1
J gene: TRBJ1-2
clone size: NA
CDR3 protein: CATSDSKDRGPPNYGYTF
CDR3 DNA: TGTGCCACCAGTGATTCCAAGGACAGGGGCCCCCCCAACTATGGCTACACCTTC

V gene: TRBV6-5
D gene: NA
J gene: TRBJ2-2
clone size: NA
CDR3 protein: CASSLRTNTGELFF
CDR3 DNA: TGTGCCAGCAGTCTACGAACGAACACCGGGGAGCTGTTTTTT

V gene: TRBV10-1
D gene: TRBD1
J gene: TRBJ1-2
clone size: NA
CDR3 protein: CANLTGPAGGYTF
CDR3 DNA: TGCGCCAACCTGACAGGGCCGGCGGGTGGCTACACCTTC

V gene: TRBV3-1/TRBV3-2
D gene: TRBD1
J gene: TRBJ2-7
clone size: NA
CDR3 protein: CASRPGQGALEQYF
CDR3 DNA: TGTGCCAGCAGACCGGGACAGGGGGCTCTCGAGCAGTACTTC

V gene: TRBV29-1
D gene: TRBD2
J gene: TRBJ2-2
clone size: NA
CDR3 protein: CSVERGGGELFF
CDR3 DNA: TGCAGCGTTGAGCGGGGGGGCGGGGAGCTGTTTTTT

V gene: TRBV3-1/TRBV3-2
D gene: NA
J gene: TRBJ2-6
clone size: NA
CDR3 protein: CASSQGVGAGLSGANVLTF
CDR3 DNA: TGTGCCAGCAGCCAAGGCGTGGGGGCCGGACTCTCTGGGGCCAACGTCCTGACTTTC

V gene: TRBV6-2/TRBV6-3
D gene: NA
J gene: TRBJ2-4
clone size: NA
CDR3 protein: CASSYPQGSLHIQYF
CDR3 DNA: TGTGCCAGCAGTTACCCACAGGGTAGCTTGCACATTCAGTACTTC

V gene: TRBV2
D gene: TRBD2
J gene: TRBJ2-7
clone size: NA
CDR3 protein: CASSEAASGRYEQYF
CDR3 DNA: TGTGCCAGCAGTGAAGCTGCTAGCGGCCGCTACGAGCAGTACTTC

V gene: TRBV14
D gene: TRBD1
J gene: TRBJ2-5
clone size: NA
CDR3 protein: CASSQDLDRVQETQYF
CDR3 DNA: TGTGCCAGCAGCCAAGATTTAGACAGGGTCCAAGAGACCCAGTACTTC

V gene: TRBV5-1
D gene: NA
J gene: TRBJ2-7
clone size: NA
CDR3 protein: CASSWETGNFYEQYF
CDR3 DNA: TGCGCCAGCAGCTGGGAAACAGGGAATTTCTACGAGCAGTACTTC

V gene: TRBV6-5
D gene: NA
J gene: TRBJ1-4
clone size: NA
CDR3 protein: CASSSNGQPNEKLFF
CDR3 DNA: TGTGCCAGCAGTTCGAATGGACAGCCTAATGAAAAACTGTTTTTT

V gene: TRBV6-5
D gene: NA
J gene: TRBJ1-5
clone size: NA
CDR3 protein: CASAASGGSNQPQHF
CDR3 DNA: TGTGCCAGCGCCGCATCGGGGGGGAGCAATCAGCCCCAGCATTTT

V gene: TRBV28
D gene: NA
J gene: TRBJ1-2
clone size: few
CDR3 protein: CASSLGGATGVGYTF
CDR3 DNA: TGTGCCAGCAGTTTAGGTGGGGCCACGGGGGTTGGCTACACCTTC

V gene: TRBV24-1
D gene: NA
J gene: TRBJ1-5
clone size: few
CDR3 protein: CATKFAQGNQPQHF
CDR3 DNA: TGTGCCACCAAATTTGCTCAGGGTAATCAGCCCCAGCATTTT

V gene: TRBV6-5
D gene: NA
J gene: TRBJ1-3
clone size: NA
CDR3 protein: CASSYSARNTIYF
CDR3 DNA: TGTGCCAGCAGTTACTCGGCCCGAAACACCATATATTTT

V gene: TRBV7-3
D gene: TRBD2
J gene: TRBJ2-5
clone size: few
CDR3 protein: CASSPQNSGGAETQYF
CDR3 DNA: TGTGCCAGCAGTCCCCAGAATAGCGGGGGGGCAGAGACCCAGTACTTC

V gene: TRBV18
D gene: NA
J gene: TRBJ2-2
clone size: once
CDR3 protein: CASSPFGNYGNTGELFF
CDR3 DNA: TGTGCCAGCTCACCATTCGGGAACTACGGGAACACCGGGGAGCTGTTTTTT

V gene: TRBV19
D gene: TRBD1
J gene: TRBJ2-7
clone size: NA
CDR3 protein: CARPDRVYEQYF
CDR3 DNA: TGTGCCAGACCGGACAGGGTCTACGAGCAGTACTTC

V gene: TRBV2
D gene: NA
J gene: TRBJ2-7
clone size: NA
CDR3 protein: CASSLGLPNEQYF
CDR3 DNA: TGTGCCAGCAGTTTGGGACTTCCCAACGAGCAGTACTTC

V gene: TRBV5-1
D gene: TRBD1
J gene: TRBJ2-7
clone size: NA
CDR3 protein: CASSAGQGTYEQYF
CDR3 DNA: TGCGCCAGCAGCGCGGGACAGGGGACCTACGAGCAGTACTTC

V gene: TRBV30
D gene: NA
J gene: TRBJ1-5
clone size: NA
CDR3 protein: CAWAPGGNQPQHF
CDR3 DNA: TGTGCCTGGGCCCCGGGGGGGAATCAGCCCCAGCATTTT

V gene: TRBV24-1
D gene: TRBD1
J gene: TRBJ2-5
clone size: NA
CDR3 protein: CATSDWDSKETQYF
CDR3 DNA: TGTGCCACCAGTGACTGGGACAGCAAAGAGACCCAGTACTTC

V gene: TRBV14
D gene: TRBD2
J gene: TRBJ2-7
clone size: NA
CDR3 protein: CASSQGGGWYEQYF
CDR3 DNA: TGTGCCAGCAGCCAAGGGGGAGGGTGGTACGAGCAGTACTTC

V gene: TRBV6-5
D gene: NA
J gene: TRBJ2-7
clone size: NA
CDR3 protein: CASSYSRGLAYEQYF
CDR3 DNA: TGTGCCAGCAGTTACTCCCGAGGGTTGGCCTACGAGCAGTACTTC

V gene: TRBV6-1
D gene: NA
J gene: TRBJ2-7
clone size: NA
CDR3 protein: CASSEDGREQYF
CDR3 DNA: TGTGCCAGCAGTGAAGATGGGAGGGAGCAGTACTTC

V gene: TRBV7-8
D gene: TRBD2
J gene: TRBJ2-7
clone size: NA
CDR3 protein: CASTHSGTSGGRSSYEQYF
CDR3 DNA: TGTGCCAGCACCCATTCCGGGACTAGCGGGGGGCGCAGCTCCTACGAGCAGTACTTC

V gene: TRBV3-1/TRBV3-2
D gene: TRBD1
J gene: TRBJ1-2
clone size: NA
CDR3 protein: CASSPDRGPGVYYGYTF
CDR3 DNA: TGTGCCAGCAGCCCAGACAGGGGGCCAGGGGTCTACTATGGCTACACCTTC

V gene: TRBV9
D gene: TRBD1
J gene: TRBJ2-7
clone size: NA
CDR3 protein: CASSHSPGDRGLNSYEQYF
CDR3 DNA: TGTGCCAGCAGCCATTCCCCCGGGGACAGGGGCCTAAACTCCTACGAGCAGTACTTC

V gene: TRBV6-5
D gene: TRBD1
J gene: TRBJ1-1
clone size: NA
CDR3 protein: CASTETGGTEAFF
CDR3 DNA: TGTGCCAGCACCGAGACAGGGGGAACTGAAGCTTTCTTT

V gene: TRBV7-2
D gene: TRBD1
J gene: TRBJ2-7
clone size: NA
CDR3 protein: CASSSGQAYSYEQYF
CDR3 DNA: TGTGCCAGCAGCTCGGGACAGGCTTACTCCTACGAGCAGTACTTC

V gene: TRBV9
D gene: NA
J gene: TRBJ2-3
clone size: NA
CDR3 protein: CASSVGWGSRTDTQYF
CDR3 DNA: TGTGCCAGCAGCGTAGGTTGGGGCAGTCGCACAGATACGCAGTATTTT

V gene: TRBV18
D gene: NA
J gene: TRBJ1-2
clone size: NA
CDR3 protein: CASADILSGSDGYTF
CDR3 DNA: TGTGCCAGCGCAGATATTCTGTCAGGGTCTGATGGCTACACCTTC

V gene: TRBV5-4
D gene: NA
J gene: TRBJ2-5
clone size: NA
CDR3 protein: CASSADLKETQYF
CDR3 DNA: TGTGCCAGCAGCGCCGACTTAAAAGAGACCCAGTACTTC

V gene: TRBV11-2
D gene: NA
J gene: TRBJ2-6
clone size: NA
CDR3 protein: CASKTWEVGANVLTF
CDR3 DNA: TGTGCCAGCAAAACCTGGGAGGTTGGGGCCAACGTCCTGACTTTC

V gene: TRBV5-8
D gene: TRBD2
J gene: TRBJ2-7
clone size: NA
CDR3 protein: CASSLAGLAGQQYF
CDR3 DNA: TGTGCCAGCAGCTTGGCGGGACTAGCGGGGCAACAGTACTTC

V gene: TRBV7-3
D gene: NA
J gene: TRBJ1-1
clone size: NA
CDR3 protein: CASSSTAVKKGTEAFF
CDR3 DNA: TGTGCCAGCAGCTCGACGGCGGTCAAAAAAGGCACTGAAGCTTTCTTT

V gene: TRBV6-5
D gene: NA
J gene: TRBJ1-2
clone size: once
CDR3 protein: CASSYGTSYGYTF
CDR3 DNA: TGTGCCAGCAGTTACGGCACCTCCTATGGCTACACCTTC

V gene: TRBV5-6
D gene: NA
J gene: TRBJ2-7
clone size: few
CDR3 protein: CASSPNAGGGEQYF
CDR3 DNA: TGTGCCAGCAGCCCAAACGCCGGGGGAGGCGAGCAGTACTTC

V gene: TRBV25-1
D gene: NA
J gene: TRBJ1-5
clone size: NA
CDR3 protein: CASSGTQGYSNQPQHF
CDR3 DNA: TGTGCCAGCAGTGGCACACAGGGATATAGCAATCAGCCCCAGCATTTT

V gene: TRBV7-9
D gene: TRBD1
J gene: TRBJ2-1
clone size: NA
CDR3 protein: CASSRGGQGRNEQFF
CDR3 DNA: TGTGCCAGCAGTCGCGGAGGACAGGGCCGCAATGAGCAGTTCTTC

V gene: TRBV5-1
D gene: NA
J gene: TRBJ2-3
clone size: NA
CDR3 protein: CASSLGGLKDTQYF
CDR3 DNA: TGCGCCAGCAGCTTGGGGGGACTCAAAGATACGCAGTATTTT

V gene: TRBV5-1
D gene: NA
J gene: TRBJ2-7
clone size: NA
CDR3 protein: CASSLAGINYEQYF
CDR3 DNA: TGCGCCAGCAGCTTGGCGGGGATCAACTACGAGCAGTACTTC

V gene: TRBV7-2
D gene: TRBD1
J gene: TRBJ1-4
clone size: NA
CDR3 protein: CASSQDRGNEKLFF
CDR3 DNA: TGTGCCAGCAGTCAGGACAGGGGGAATGAAAAACTGTTTTTT

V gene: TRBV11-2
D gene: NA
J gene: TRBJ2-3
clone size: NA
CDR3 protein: CATRGSADTQYF
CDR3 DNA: TGTGCCACTAGGGGGTCAGCAGATACGCAGTATTTT

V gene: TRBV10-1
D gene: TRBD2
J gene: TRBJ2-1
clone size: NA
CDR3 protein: CASSEWGAGAYNEQFF
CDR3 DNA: TGCGCCAGCAGTGAGTGGGGAGCGGGGGCATACAATGAGCAGTTCTTC

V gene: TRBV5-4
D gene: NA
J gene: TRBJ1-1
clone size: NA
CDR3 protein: CASTLQGISNTEAFF
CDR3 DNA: TGTGCCAGCACCCTCCAGGGGATTTCGAACACTGAAGCTTTCTTT

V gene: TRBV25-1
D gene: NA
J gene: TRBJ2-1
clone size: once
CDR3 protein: CASSEYPGLVEQFF
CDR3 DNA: TGTGCCAGCAGTGAATATCCGGGATTAGTTGAGCAGTTCTTC